The 17 T cell receptor beta chains presented below share a single source sample, sequenced in a study of T cell responses to AZD1222 COVID-19 vaccine. Profiling relied on immunoSEQ multiplex PCR, and the TCRdb table lists in-frame clones only, not all of them. The table lists under 150,000 clones, 90% of them singletons. Sequencing was performed on peripheral blood, taken on day 0 of AZD1222 vaccination. The receptors derive from an adult in good health.

This clone has a single count. The chain combines TRBV2 with TRBJ1-5; D is unresolved. The V gene lost 6 bases and the J gene lost 4 bases, with 19 bases spanning the gap. The CDR3 consists of 16 residues. CDR1 and CDR2 from the germline V gene are SNHLY and FYNNEI. The CDR3 coding sequence is TGTGCCAGCAGATCCGGCCCGATCCCTTCGAATCAGCCCCAGCATTTT. This gives the protein CASRSGPIPSNQPQHF.

The sample holds one count of this clone. This chain connects TRBV4-3 to TRBJ1-5; D not resolved. Germline V gene lookup returns CDR1 LGHNA and CDR2 YSLEER. Trimming removed 0 bases at V and 0 bases at J, with 9 bases between. This CDR3 has 16 residues. The CDR3: CASSQDVAYSNQPQHF. The CDR3 DNA follows: TGCGCCAGCAGCCAAGATGTGGCTTATAGCAATCAGCCCCAGCATTTT.

V usage is TRBV29-1 and J usage is TRBJ2-1; D tentatively reads TRBD1 or TRBD2 (5 bases each). The V and J ends lost 6 bases and 4 bases respectively, with 13 bases between them. The germline V gene has CDR1 SQVTM and CDR2 ANQGSEA. The CDR3 runs to 13 residues. CDR3 nucleotide sequence: TGCAGCGTCCGGGACGGAATATACAATGAGCAGTTCTTC. Its translation: CSVRDGIYNEQFF.

V is TRBV29-1 and J is TRBJ2-3; D is possibly TRBD1 (6 bases). V lost 4 bases and J lost 3, with 17 bases in between. There are 15 residues in the CDR3. CDR1 is SQVTM and CDR2 is ANQGSEA in the germline V gene. Here the CDR3 reads CSVATWVQGTDTQYF. CDR3 in DNA: TGCAGCGTTGCCACCTGGGTTCAGGGGACAGATACGCAGTATTTT.

The V gene is TRBV27, the J gene TRBJ2-2, with D maybe TRBD2 (6 bases). V lost 7 bases and J 4 bases, leaving 19 bases between the germline ends. Germline V lookup: CDR1 MNHEY, CDR2 SMNVEV (reference sequence). The CDR3 consists of 16 residues. The CDR3: CASTPPGLPGTGELFF. The CDR3 DNA reads TGTGCCAGCACCCCCCCGGGACTGCCCGGCACCGGGGAGCTGTTTTTT.

The chain has TRBV5-4 and TRBJ1-1; TRBD1 matches at 10 bases. The CDR3 totals 15 residues. The J segment lost 5 bases and the V segment lost 4 bases, leaving 8 bases of the junction unmatched. Germline values: CDR1 SGHNT, CDR2 YYREEE (reference sequence). Here the CDR3 DNA reads TGTGCCAGCAGCCGTGGGGGGACAGGGGAAACTGAAGCTTTCTTT. Translated: CASSRGGTGETEAFF. The whole variable domain, filled in from reference TRBV5-4 and TRBJ1-1, reads ETGVTQSPTHLIKTRGQQVTLRCSSQSGHNTVSWYQQALGQGPQFIFQYYREEENGRGNFPPRFSGLQFPNYSSELNVNALELDDSALYLCASSRGGTGETEAFFGQGTRLTVV.

The chain uses TRBV3-1 (or the pseudogene TRBV3-2) and TRBJ2-3, with TRBD2 identical over 9 bases. The germline V gene has CDR1 LGHDT and CDR2 YNNKEL (reference sequence). The CDR3 has 16 residues. J was trimmed by 7 bases and V by 3 bases; bases with no gene match: 11. The CDR3 sequence is CASSQGLAGFRYTQYF. For the CDR3, the DNA is TGTGCCAGCAGCCAGGGGCTAGCGGGATTTCGTTATACGCAGTATTTT.

The chain carries TRBV27 and TRBJ2-7, with 9 bases aligning to TRBD2. Per the germline V gene, CDR1 is MNHEY and CDR2 is SMNVEV (reference sequence). This CDR3 has 15 amino acids. J gave up 4 bases and V 0 bases, and 4 bases lay outside the gene matches. The CDR3 spells CASSLSGGGGYEQYF. CDR3 sequence (DNA): TGTGCCAGCAGTTTATCTGGCGGGGGGGGGTACGAGCAGTACTTC.

This chain connects TRBV9 to TRBJ1-1; 8 bases align to TRBD1. Germline V gene sequence: CDR1 SGDLS, CDR2 YYNGEE. V gave up 8 bases and J gave up 0 bases; unmatched junction bases: 12. This CDR3 comprises 16 residues. The CDR3 nucleotides are TGTGCCAGTACCGGACAGGGAGGGGATGTGAACACTGAAGCTTTCTTT. It encodes CASTGQGGDVNTEAFF.

The rearrangement joins TRBV29-1 to TRBJ1-2; weak D call: TRBD1 (5 bases). This CDR3 is built from 12 residues. V lost 5 bases, J lost 6 bases, and 13 bases lay in between. Germline CDR1 and CDR2: SQVTM and ANQGSEA. This chain's CDR3 is CSVSGPNHGYTF. The CDR3 DNA is TGCAGCGTTTCAGGGCCAAACCATGGCTACACCTTC.

The rearrangement links TRBV19 to TRBJ1-3; D is ambiguous. The CDR3 totals 11 residues. Germline V gene data show CDR1 as LNHDA and CDR2 as SQIVND (reference sequence). The V and J ends lost 1 base and 5 bases respectively, with 0 bases between them. The CDR3 bases are TGTGCCAGTAGTATAGGAAACACCATATATTTT. This sequence encodes CASSIGNTIYF.

The chain joins TRBV3-1 (or the pseudogene TRBV3-2) to TRBJ1-1; 11 nucleotides agree with TRBD1. The CDR3 loop spans 17 amino acids. V lost 5 bases and J lost 3; bases outside the gene matches: 11. The germline V gene encodes CDR1 LGHDT and CDR2 YNNKEL (reference sequence). The CDR3 DNA sequence: TGTGCCAGCAGCTTCCTCGGGACAGGGGGACTGGACACTGAAGCTTTCTTT. It encodes CASSFLGTGGLDTEAFF.

The J gene is TRBJ2-1, the V gene TRBV3-1 (or the pseudogene TRBV3-2); D is tentatively TRBD1 or TRBD2 (5 bases each). The CDR3 length is 16 residues. Germline loops: CDR1 LGHDT, CDR2 YNNKEL (reference sequence). The V end was cut by 1 base, the J end by 4 bases, with 14 bases between. The CDR3 nucleotides read TGTGCCAGCAGCCAAGGGGGGTCTCAACGTTACAATGAGCAGTTCTTC. Translation gives CASSQGGSQRYNEQFF.

The chain joins TRBV19 to TRBJ2-5, with D possibly being TRBD1 (5 bases). The CDR3 is 15 amino acids. Trimming left V 1 base short and J 5 bases short, with 14 bases between. Germline V gene sequence: CDR1 LNHDA, CDR2 SQIVND (reference sequence). CDR3 DNA: TGTGCCAGTAGTATAGGGGGCATGTTTGGGGAGACCCAGTACTTC. Amino acid sequence: CASSIGGMFGETQYF.

The chain combines TRBV5-1 with TRBJ2-2; 9 nucleotides match TRBD1. CDR1 is SGHRS, CDR2 YFSETQ, per germline. The CDR3 runs to 15 residues. V was pared by 4 bases and J by 5 bases, with 6 bases of the junction left unmatched. CDR3 DNA sequence: TGCGCCAGCAGCCAACGGACAGGGGATACCGGGGAGCTGTTTTTT. It translates to CASSQRTGDTGELFF.

CDR3 nucleotides: TGTGCCAGCAGCCATGGAGCGGGGGTGACCTACGAGCAGTACTTC. Translation gives CASSHGAGVTYEQYF. The chain joins TRBV5-4 to TRBJ2-7; 8 bases are a match to TRBD2. With V trimmed by 4 bases and J by 2 bases, 8 bases remained unmatched. Looked up from germline, CDR1 is SGHNT and CDR2 is YYREEE (reference sequence). The CDR3 runs 15 residues.

A word on this clone: The junction differs from germline at one of its ends, possibly a read error. J is TRBJ1-4 and V is TRBV6-5, with 7 bases identical to TRBD1. Germline CDR1 and CDR2: MNHEY and SVGAGI. The CDR3 is 10 amino acids. The CDR3 loop reads CASSRGDSSF. The CDR3 bases are TGTGCCAGCAGTCGGGGGGACAGTTCCTTT.